One T cell receptor (beta chain) is described in this entry. Just one base apart from a much larger clone, this may be a read error. The data were taken from a study of prognosis after radiotherapy for stage I lung cancer. Study as a whole: Patients were enrolled between April 2018 and early 2019 (all with stage I non-small cell lung cancer). The study included 13 to 15 patients with newly diagnosed primary stage I lung tumors and roughly 5 with oligometastatic NSCLC after surgical resection of the primary tumor.

CDR3 of TCR beta was amplified from genomic DNA via a two-round multiplex PCR. Round-one PCR had primers specific to each TRBV and TRBJ gene. TCRdb processed the multiplex PCR reads anew with MiXCR; each CDR3 protein has one entry. The sample records 9,500 to 15,000 distinct CDR3 sequences, about 59% being singletons. The germline V gene encodes CDR1 SSHAT and CDR2 FNYEAQ (reference sequence). The V gene lost 1 base and the J gene lost 6 bases, with 14 bases spanning the gap. The CDR3 length is 15 residues. Patients were uniformly node-negative by CT and PET/CT and had received no prior chemotherapy or radiotherapy, with no other malignancies.

The V call is TRBV7-7, the J call TRBJ2-3; D remains unclear. The input for sequencing was PBMCs, taken before or after stereotactic body radiation therapy (not recorded which). The source is a donor over 45 with non-small cell lung cancer. The CDR3 reads CASSLGVGTGDTQYF. In DNA form, the CDR3 reads TGTGCCAGCAGCTTAGGAGTGGGTACCGGGGATACGCAGTATTTT.